This T cell receptor (beta chain) was sequenced for a study of Ad26.COV2.S vaccination and SARS-CoV-2 variants. Study-level information: Ad26.COV2.S shots went into the muscle once or twice, 56 days apart.

V lost 8 bases, J lost 3 bases, and 4 bases stayed unmatched. In germline, CDR1 is SEHNR, CDR2 FQNEAQ (reference sequence). The CDR3 totals 12 residues. Treatment meaning: approximately 18 received Ad26.COV2.S at low or high dose, single or two shots; about 5 received placebo; per-sample allocation not given. Day 63 after the first injection of vaccine or placebo was the sampling time. Data came from immunoSEQ multiplex PCR; TCRdb stores just in-frame clones and leaves some out. The data contain 410,000 or so clones, 80% to 95% of them singletons. Sequenced here: peripheral blood, sampled in a trial of Ad26.COV2.S vaccine versus placebo. The chain couples TRBV7-9 to TRBJ2-7, with 7 bases lining up with TRBD1. This clonotype was obtained from a person aged 18-65 years who received the Ad26.COV2.S COVID-19 vaccine or a placebo. The CDR3 DNA reads TGTGCCAGCGGCACAGGGGACTACGAGCAGTACTTC. Encoded protein: CASGTGDYEQYF.